This T cell receptor (beta chain) comes out of a study of T cells in women clearing cervical HPV infection. Study at large: HLA type stays a possible confounder, typing being limited. The study's findings and limits: Richness plus V gene abundances separated cases from controls with AUC roughly 0.85. TRBV6-7 abundance was lower in cases than controls (roughly 0.12% versus 0.15%).

Clones were sequenced by immunoSEQ multiplex PCR, and TCRdb holds only the in-frame ones, with some missing. The sample has approximately 16,000 clones; the top ten hold about 7%. All donors had a single incident cervical HPV16 infection, not prevalent. Looked up from germline, CDR1 is SEHNR and CDR2 is FQNEAQ (reference sequence). CDR3 size: 15 residues. Germline trimming cut 5 bases from V and 1 base from J; bases unmatched to any gene: 5. To note about this clone: Its matching antigen is unknown. The CDR3 end is not reached by the read, which stops 3 residues before it; the germline J gene fills it in.

The sample comprised blood buffy coat. This receptor was taken from a woman between 18 and 69 years old with a cervical HPV16 infection that either progressed to CIN3+ or cleared (not recorded which). The gene calls are TRBV7-9 and TRBJ1-1; 9 nucleotides agree with TRBD1. The CDR3: CASSLRDRENTEAFF. The CDR3 bases that were read are TGTGCCAGCAGCCTGAGGGACAGGGAGAACACTGAA.